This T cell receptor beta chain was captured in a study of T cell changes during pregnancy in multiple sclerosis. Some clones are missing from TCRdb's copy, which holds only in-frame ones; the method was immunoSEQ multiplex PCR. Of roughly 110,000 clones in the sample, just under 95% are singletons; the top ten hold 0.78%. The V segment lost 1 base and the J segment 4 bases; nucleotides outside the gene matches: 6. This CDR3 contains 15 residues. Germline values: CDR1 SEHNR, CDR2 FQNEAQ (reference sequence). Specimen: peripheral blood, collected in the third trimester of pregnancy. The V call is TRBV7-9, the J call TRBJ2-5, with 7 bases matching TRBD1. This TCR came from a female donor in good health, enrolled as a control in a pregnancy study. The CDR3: CASSLVGQGVETQYF. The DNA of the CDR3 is TGTGCCAGCAGCTTAGTGGGTCAGGGGGTAGAGACCCAGTACTTC.